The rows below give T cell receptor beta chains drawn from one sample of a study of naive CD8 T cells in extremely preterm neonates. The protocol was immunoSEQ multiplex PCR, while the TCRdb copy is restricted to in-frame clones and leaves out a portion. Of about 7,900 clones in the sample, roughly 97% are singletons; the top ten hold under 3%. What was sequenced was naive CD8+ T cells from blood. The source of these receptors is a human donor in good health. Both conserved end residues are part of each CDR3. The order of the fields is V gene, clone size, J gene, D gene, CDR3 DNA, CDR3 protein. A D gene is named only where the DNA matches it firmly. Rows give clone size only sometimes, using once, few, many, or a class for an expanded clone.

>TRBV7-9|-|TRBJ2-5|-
TGTGCCAGCAGCTTAGGGAAGCGAGAGACCCAGTACTTC
CASSLGKRETQYF
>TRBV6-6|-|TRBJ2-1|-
TGTGCCAGCGAGACAGACAACTACAATGAGCAGTTCTTC
CASETDNYNEQFF
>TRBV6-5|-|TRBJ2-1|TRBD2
TGTGCCAGCAGTATGGGACTAGCGGGGGGGACCGAGCAGTTCTTC
CASSMGLAGGTEQFF
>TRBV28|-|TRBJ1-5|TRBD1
TGTGCCAGCACCGAGACAGGGGGCGATCAGCCCCAGCATTTT
CASTETGGDQPQHF
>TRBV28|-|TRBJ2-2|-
TGTGCCAGCAGTTTCCTCCAGATCCTGGGGGCTAGCACGAACACCGGGGAGCTGTTTTTT
CASSFLQILGASTNTGELFF
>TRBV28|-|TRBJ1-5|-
TGTGCCAGTCGTAGATGGGGCGATCAGCCCCAGCATTTT
CASRRWGDQPQHF
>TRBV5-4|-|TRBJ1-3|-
TGTGCCAGCAGTTATGGAGACACCATATATTTT
CASSYGDTIYF
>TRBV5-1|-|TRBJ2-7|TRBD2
TGCGCCAGCAGCGAGACGGGACTAGCGGGGGGGCTCTACGAGCAGTACTTC
CASSETGLAGGLYEQYF
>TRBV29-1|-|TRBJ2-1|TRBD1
TGCAGCGTTGTTCACCGCGAGGGACAGTACGTGTATGAGCAGTTCTTC
CSVVHREGQYVYEQFF
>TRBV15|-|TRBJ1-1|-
TGTGCCACCAGCAGAGATCGGAGCAGTTCTGGAATATCTGAAGCTTTCTTT
CATSRDRSSSGISEAFF
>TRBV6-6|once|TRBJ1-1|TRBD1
TGTGCCAGCAGTGCAACAGGGGCGTGGGACACTGAAGCTTTCTTT
CASSATGAWDTEAFF
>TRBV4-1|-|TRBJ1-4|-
TGCGCCAGCAGCCAAATGGGAATAGCGCGGACTAATGAAAAACTGTTTTTT
CASSQMGIARTNEKLFF
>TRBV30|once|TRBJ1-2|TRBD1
TGTGCCTGGAGTGACGGTGGGACAGGGGTATATGGCTACACCTTC
CAWSDGGTGVYGYTF
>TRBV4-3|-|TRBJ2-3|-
TGCGCCAGCAGCCAAATGGGGGCGGGAGTTGGCACAGATACGCAGTATTTT
CASSQMGAGVGTDTQYF
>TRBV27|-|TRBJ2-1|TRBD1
TGTGCCAGCAGTTTATCGACAGGGGATGAGCAGTTCTTC
CASSLSTGDEQFF
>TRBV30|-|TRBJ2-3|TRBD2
TGTGCCTGGAGTCTGACTAGCGGTAGCACAGATACGCAGTATTTT
CAWSLTSGSTDTQYF
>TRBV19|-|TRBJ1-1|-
TGTGCCAGTAGCCTGATGGGGGGGAACACTGAAGCTTTCTTT
CASSLMGGNTEAFF
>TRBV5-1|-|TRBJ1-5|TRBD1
TGCGCCAGCAGCTTGGAGGGACAGGGTAATCAGCCCCAGCATTTT
CASSLEGQGNQPQHF
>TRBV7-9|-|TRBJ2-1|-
TGTGCCAGCAGCTTAACCACGGGGAGGAGTAATGAGCAGTTCTTC
CASSLTTGRSNEQFF
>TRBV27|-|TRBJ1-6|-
TGTGCCAGCAGTAATCAGGGGAGCTCCTATAATTCACCCCTCCACTTT
CASSNQGSSYNSPLHF
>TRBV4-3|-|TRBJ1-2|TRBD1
TGCGCCAGCAGCCAAGATAGGTCAGGGGGCATCTATGGCTACACCTTC
CASSQDRSGGIYGYTF
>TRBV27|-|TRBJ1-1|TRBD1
TGTGCCAGCAGTCAGGGACAGGGGGAGACTGAAGCTTTCTTT
CASSQGQGETEAFF
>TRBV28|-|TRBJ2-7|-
TGTGCCAGCAGTCCCCATCAGGACAACCTCCTAAAGAGCTCCTACGAGCAGTACTTC
CASSPHQDNLLKSSYEQYF
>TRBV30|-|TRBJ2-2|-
TGTGCCTGGAGTGTTCGGGCCGGGGAGCTGTTTTTT
CAWSVRAGELFF
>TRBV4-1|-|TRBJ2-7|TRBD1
TGCGCCAGAACCCTCCGGGACAGGGTTCACGAGCAGTACTTC
CARTLRDRVHEQYF
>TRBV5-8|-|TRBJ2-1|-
TGTGCCAGCAGCCCGTCTAGGTATGAGCAGTTCTTC
CASSPSRYEQFF
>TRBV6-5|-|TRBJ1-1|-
TGTGCCAGCAGTACCTGGCGGGACACTGAAGCTTTCTTT
CASSTWRDTEAFF
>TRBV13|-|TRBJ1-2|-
TGTGCCAGCAGCCGACAGGACACCTATGGCTACACCTTC
CASSRQDTYGYTF
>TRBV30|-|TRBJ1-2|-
TGTGCCTGGACAAGGGAAGGGGTTCTATATGGCTACACCTTC
CAWTREGVLYGYTF
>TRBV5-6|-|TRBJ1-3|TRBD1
TGTGCCAGCAGCCCCGGGACAGGGACTGGAAACACCATATATTTT
CASSPGTGTGNTIYF
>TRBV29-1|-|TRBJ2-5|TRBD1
TGCAGCGTTGGGACAGGGTTGGAAGAGACCCAGTACTTC
CSVGTGLEETQYF
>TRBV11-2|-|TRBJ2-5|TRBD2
TGTGCCAGCAGCGGGAGCGGGACTAGCGGACAAGAGACCCAGTACTTC
CASSGSGTSGQETQYF
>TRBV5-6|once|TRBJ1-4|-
TGTGCCAGCAGCTCCGGGACAACTAATGAAAAACTGTTTTTT
CASSSGTTNEKLFF
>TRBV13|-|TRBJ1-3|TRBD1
TGTGCCAGCACCCAGGGGGCGACTGGAAACACCATATATTTT
CASTQGATGNTIYF
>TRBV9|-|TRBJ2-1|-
TGTGCCAGCAGCTCGCGGCCAAAAGTCTCGGATGAGCAGTTCTTC
CASSSRPKVSDEQFF
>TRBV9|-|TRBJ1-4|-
TGTGCCAGCAGCGTAGATGGTACGGCTAATGAAAAACTGTTTTTT
CASSVDGTANEKLFF
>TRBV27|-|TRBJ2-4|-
TGTGCCAGCAGCTTAAACAGGGCTTTGGAGAACATTCAGTACTTC
CASSLNRALENIQYF
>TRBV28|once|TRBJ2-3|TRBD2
TGTGCCAGCAGTGGAGAGTCGGGGTACGGGGGGACCAACACAGATACGCAGTATTTT
CASSGESGYGGTNTDTQYF
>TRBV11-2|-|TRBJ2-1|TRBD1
TGTGCCAGCAGCTTAAGACAGGGGGTATCCTACAATGAGCAGTTCTTC
CASSLRQGVSYNEQFF
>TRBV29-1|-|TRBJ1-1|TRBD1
TGCAGCGTTGATCAGAGACAGGGAGGCACTGAAGCTTTCTTT
CSVDQRQGGTEAFF
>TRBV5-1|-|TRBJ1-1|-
TGCGCCAGCAGCTTGGGACGTTGGGGGGTAGATGAGGGTTTCACTGAAGCTTTCTTT
CASSLGRWGVDEGFTEAFF
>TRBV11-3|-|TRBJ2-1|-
TGTGCCAGCAGTCCACCTTACATTCGGCAGTTCTTC
CASSPPYIRQFF
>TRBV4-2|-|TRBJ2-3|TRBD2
TGTGCCAGCAGCCAAGAAGGGCTAGCGGGGCTCACAGATACGCAGTATTTT
CASSQEGLAGLTDTQYF
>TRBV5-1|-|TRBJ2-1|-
TGCGCCAGCAGCATCCTTGGGGCGAATGAGCAGTTCTTC
CASSILGANEQFF
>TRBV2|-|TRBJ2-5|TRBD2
TGTGCCAGCAGTAATAGCGGGAGTTATGAGACCCAGTACTTC
CASSNSGSYETQYF
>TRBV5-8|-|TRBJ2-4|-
TGTGCCAGCAGCTTAATGCAGGGAAACATTCAGTACTTC
CASSLMQGNIQYF
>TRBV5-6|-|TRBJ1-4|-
TGTGCCAGCAGCTTCAGTACAGGGCATAATGAAAAACTGTTTTTT
CASSFSTGHNEKLFF
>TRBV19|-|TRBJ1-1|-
TGTGCCAGTAGTCTCAAACGAGTTACTGAAGCTTTCTTT
CASSLKRVTEAFF
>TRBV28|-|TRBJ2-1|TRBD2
TGTGCCAGCAGTCGAGGACTAGCGGGAGCCAATGAGCAGTTCTTC
CASSRGLAGANEQFF
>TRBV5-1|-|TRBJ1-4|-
TGCGCCAGCAGCTTGGCCCGGGGTAGGATGGGTGACCCTAATGAAAAACTGTTTTTT
CASSLARGRMGDPNEKLFF
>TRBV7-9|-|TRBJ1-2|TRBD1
TGTGCCAGCAGCCTCCGCCCGGGGGACAGTCTTTTCTATGGCTACACCTTC
CASSLRPGDSLFYGYTF
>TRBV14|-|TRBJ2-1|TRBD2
TGTGCCAGCAGCCTCTTTGGGGGGGCCTACAATGAGCAGTTCTTC
CASSLFGGAYNEQFF